This T cell receptor beta chain stems from a study of control samples from healthy donors and cancer patients. Sequencing used immunoSEQ multiplex PCR; TCRdb keeps in-frame clones, though not all of them. Of about 55,000 clones in the sample, around 90% were seen once. Germline CDR1 is SQVTM and CDR2 is ANQGSEA. CDR3 length equals 14 residues. Trimming cost V 5 bases and J 5 bases; bases outside gene matches: 6. V gene TRBV29-1 combines with J gene TRBJ2-2; the match to TRBD1 covers 9 bases. Input material: blood. This sequence originates from a man aged 45-65 years in good health. The CDR3 reads CSVPGQGYTGELFF. The CDR3 nucleotides read TGCAGCGTTCCGGGACAGGGTTATACCGGGGAGCTGTTTTTT.